This T cell receptor (beta chain) derives from a study of T cell responses to AZD1222 COVID-19 vaccine (dated by TCRdb to about 2021). About the investigation overall: TCR sequencing was performed for approximately 240 trial participants, of whom roughly 200 were given two doses of AZD1222 and approximately 26 were given two doses of MenACWY control vaccine. Trial participants were enrolled by age into subgroups of 18-55, 56-69 and 70-plus years, and roughly 150, 30 and 60 TCR-sequenced participants, respectively, were included in these subgroups. Here is what the overall study found, with its caveats: Participants were mostly white British and included more females than males, and it was suggested by the authors that clonal diversity may have been underestimated. A significant rise in spike-specific TCR breadth and depth was observed after two AZD1222 doses relative to day 0 and relative to MenACWY recipients. Conclusions about previously exposed vaccinees are limited, since just a handful of AZD1222 recipients were seropositive for SARS-CoV-2 at baseline. Because no day 14 peak-response samples were available, the repertoires could be characterized only after the peak T cell response. In the small 56-69-year group, the increase in depth fell short of significance, most likely because of low power. Epitopes outside the regions mutated in the B.1.351 and B.1.1.7 variants were reportedly recognized by nearly half of the unique spike-specific TCRs. The whole spike protein was spanned by vaccine-associated CD4 TCRs, and dominant responses were seen in regions 160-218 and 743-854.

The sample's time point label, decoded: about 28 days (+/-7) after the second vaccine dose. AZD1222 recipients given second doses at about 4 weeks or at about 12 weeks were pooled, since spike-specific TCR depth and breadth were not found to differ between the two schedules. Vaccinee samples were obtained from the UK trials COV001 and COV002, which included a single-blind randomized controlled phase 2/3 trial of AZD1222 (ChAdOx1 nCoV-19) in healthy adults. For TCRbeta chain sequencing, PBMC samples were collected from trial participants at day 0 and at day 28 after the second dose. Compared with the rest of its sample, this clone is medium-sized (0.01 to 0.1%). It lacks a known antigen. No base qualities exist here, and no much larger clone lies one base off it. The same CDR3 arises from other DNA sequences in this sample as well. The trim is 3 bases for V and 5 bases for J, with a gap of 4 bases between the germline ends. Spanning cysteine to phenylalanine, the CDR3 consists of 11 amino acids. The CDR3 DNA has 33 bases and is translated from base 1.

The CDR3 regions of human TCRbeta chains were analyzed by immunosequencing. In the paper's pipeline: TCRs in the repertoires were compared against a reference library of SARS-CoV-2-specific TCRs that had been generated with the MIRA antigen-specificity platform. Breadth meant the fraction of unique TCRs that were SARS-CoV-2-associated, whereas depth meant the fraction of total T cells that were SARS-CoV-2-associated. Using the MIRA data, every spike-specific TCR was mapped to the spike region that the TCR reacted to and assigned to either a CD4 or a CD8 class. Log10-transformed breadth and depth values were compared by one-way ANOVA with Sidak's multiple comparisons tests. TCRdb mirrors the immuneACCESS table, restricted to in-frame sequences. Some clones are absent from its copies; in checked studies, under half trace to an unresolved V gene, and the reason for the others is unknown. D and trimming were read from the DNA, whereas the V and J calls and clone size are those reported in that table. Recorded for this sample are roughly 120,000 clones; around 93% of them occurred a single time. The biggest ten clones account for under 9% of the sample.

The chain is made from TRBV12-3 or TRBV12-4 and TRBJ2-5, with the identity of the D gene unclear. This TCR was sampled from an adult who received the AZD1222 COVID-19 vaccine. Sequences were derived from peripheral blood, sampled 28 days after the second AZD1222 dose. CDR3 protein: CASSFGETQYF. At the DNA level, the sequence is TGTGCCAGCAGTTTCGGCGAGACCCAGTACTTC.